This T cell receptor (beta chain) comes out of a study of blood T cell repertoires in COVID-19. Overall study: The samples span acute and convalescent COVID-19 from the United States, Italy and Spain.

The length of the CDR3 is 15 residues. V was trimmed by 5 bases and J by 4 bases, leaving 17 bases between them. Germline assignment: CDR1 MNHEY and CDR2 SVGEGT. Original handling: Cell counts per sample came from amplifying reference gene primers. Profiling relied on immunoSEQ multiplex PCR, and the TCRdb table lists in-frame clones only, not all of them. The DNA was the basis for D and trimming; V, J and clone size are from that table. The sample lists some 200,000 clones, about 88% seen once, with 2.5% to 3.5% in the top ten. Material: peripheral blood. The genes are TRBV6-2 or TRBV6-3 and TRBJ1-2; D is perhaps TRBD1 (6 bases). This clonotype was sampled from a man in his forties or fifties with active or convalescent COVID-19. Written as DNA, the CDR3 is TGTGCCAGCAGTATATATGGACAGTCTCTCTATGGCTACACCTTC. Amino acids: CASSIYGQSLYGYTF.